This T cell receptor beta chain was recovered during a study of blood T cell repertoires in COVID-19. The wider study: Samples of COVID-19 (acute and convalescent) were obtained from the United States, Italy and Spain.

The CDR3 totals 13 residues. Trimming pared 1 base from V and 9 bases from J, leaving 10 bases between. Germline CDR1 and CDR2: SGHTA and FQGTGA. Per the original data handling: Quantification of nucleated cells was approximated via reference gene primer amplification. The method was immunoSEQ multiplex PCR; TCRdb's version includes in-frame clones alone and lacks a portion of them. The V and J calls and clone size are taken from that table; D and trimming were inferred from the DNA. The sample consists of approximately 300,000 clones, 80% to 85% of them appearing once. The sample consisted of peripheral blood. The J gene is TRBJ2-1, the V gene TRBV7-3, with D hard to call. This receptor was identified in a person between 65 and 79 years old with COVID-19, enrolled during active disease. CDR3 sequence: CASSLMAVSEQFF. The CDR3 bases are TGTGCCAGCAGCTTAATGGCGGTATCTGAGCAGTTCTTC.